Listed below are T cell receptor beta chains from one sample, sequenced in a study of blood T cell repertoires in COVID-19. Sequencing was performed with immunoSEQ multiplex PCR; in TCRdb, only in-frame clones are kept and a portion is missing. The sample gives about 87,000 clones, around 83% of which show up once; approximately 2% is in the top ten. The sequencing sample was made of peripheral blood. All receptors derive from a woman in her 70s with acute or convalescent COVID-19. The CDR3 runs from the conserved cysteine through the conserved F or W. Each record gives: clone size, D gene, J gene, V gene, CDR3 length, CDR3 protein, CDR3 DNA. D genes are given only for firm matches. Size values are once, few and many counts, or a class for expanded clones, and some rows have none.

clone size: NA; D gene: TRBD2; J gene: TRBJ2-1; V gene: TRBV5-1; CDR3 length: 16; CDR3 protein: CASSLYASGGHNEQFF; CDR3 DNA: TGCGCCAGCAGCTTATATGCTAGCGGGGGGCACAATGAGCAGTTCTTC
clone size: once; D gene: TRBD2; J gene: TRBJ2-1; V gene: TRBV4-1; CDR3 length: 17; CDR3 protein: CASSQEHLAGIYNEQFF; CDR3 DNA: TGCGCCAGCAGCCAAGAACATCTAGCGGGGATTTACAATGAGCAGTTCTTC
clone size: NA; D gene: TRBD2; J gene: TRBJ2-1; V gene: TRBV5-1; CDR3 length: 16; CDR3 protein: CASSWTGTSGGIEQFF; CDR3 DNA: TGCGCCAGCAGCTGGACCGGGACTAGCGGGGGGATTGAGCAGTTCTTC
clone size: NA; D gene: NA; J gene: TRBJ1-3; V gene: TRBV5-1; CDR3 length: 16; CDR3 protein: CASSLIGSGFGNTIYF; CDR3 DNA: TGCGCCAGCAGCTTGATCGGGAGTGGTTTTGGAAACACCATATATTTT
clone size: NA; D gene: NA; J gene: TRBJ1-5; V gene: TRBV7-3; CDR3 length: 12; CDR3 protein: CASSSQNQPQHF; CDR3 DNA: TGTGCCAGCAGCTCTCAGAATCAGCCCCAGCATTTT
clone size: few; D gene: NA; J gene: TRBJ1-6; V gene: TRBV19; CDR3 length: 15; CDR3 protein: CASSIDQQYNSPLHF; CDR3 DNA: TGTGCCAGTAGTATAGATCAACAATATAATTCACCCCTCCACTTT
clone size: few; D gene: TRBD2; J gene: TRBJ2-3; V gene: TRBV6-4; CDR3 length: 14; CDR3 protein: CASSVQRGVDTQYF; CDR3 DNA: TGTGCCAGCAGTGTTCAGCGGGGGGTTGATACGCAGTATTTT
clone size: few; D gene: NA; J gene: TRBJ1-4; V gene: TRBV14; CDR3 length: 14; CDR3 protein: CASSQRATNEKLFF; CDR3 DNA: TGTGCCAGCAGCCAACGGGCAACTAATGAAAAACTGTTTTTT
clone size: once; D gene: NA; J gene: TRBJ1-3; V gene: TRBV5-4; CDR3 length: 16; CDR3 protein: CASSFKGGAFGNTIYF; CDR3 DNA: TGTGCCAGCAGCTTCAAAGGGGGGGCCTTCGGAAACACCATATATTTT
clone size: many; D gene: NA; J gene: TRBJ1-2; V gene: TRBV5-6; CDR3 length: 13; CDR3 protein: CASRIGQRYGYTF; CDR3 DNA: TGTGCCAGCAGGATTGGCCAGCGCTATGGCTACACCTTC
clone size: NA; D gene: TRBD1; J gene: TRBJ1-2; V gene: TRBV19; CDR3 length: 15; CDR3 protein: CASSIGRDRVYGYTF; CDR3 DNA: TGTGCCAGTAGTATAGGCCGGGACAGGGTCTATGGCTACACCTTC
clone size: once; D gene: NA; J gene: TRBJ1-4; V gene: TRBV18; CDR3 length: 13; CDR3 protein: CASSRDSNEKLFF; CDR3 DNA: TGTGCCAGCTCACGAGACAGTAATGAAAAACTGTTTTTT
clone size: NA; D gene: TRBD1; J gene: TRBJ1-2; V gene: TRBV4-1; CDR3 length: 13; CDR3 protein: CASRFTGDSGYTF; CDR3 DNA: TGCGCCAGCAGATTTACAGGGGATTCTGGCTACACCTTC
clone size: NA; D gene: TRBD1; J gene: TRBJ1-4; V gene: TRBV5-1; CDR3 length: 15; CDR3 protein: CASSLFGQGNEKLFF; CDR3 DNA: TGCGCCAGCAGCTTGTTTGGACAGGGGAATGAAAAACTGTTTTTT
clone size: NA; D gene: TRBD2; J gene: TRBJ2-7; V gene: TRBV5-1; CDR3 length: 15; CDR3 protein: CASSSLAGGSYEQYF; CDR3 DNA: TGCGCCAGCAGCTCGCTAGCGGGGGGGTCCTACGAGCAGTACTTC
clone size: NA; D gene: TRBD1; J gene: TRBJ1-1; V gene: TRBV7-3; CDR3 length: 18; CDR3 protein: CASSTSEQGAGENTEAFF; CDR3 DNA: TGTGCCAGCAGCACGTCCGAACAGGGGGCGGGTGAGAACACTGAAGCTTTCTTT
clone size: once; D gene: TRBD1; J gene: TRBJ1-2; V gene: TRBV2; CDR3 length: 13; CDR3 protein: CASTGQGDYGYTF; CDR3 DNA: TGTGCCAGCACGGGACAGGGAGACTATGGCTACACCTTC
clone size: NA; D gene: TRBD1; J gene: TRBJ2-7; V gene: TRBV5-5; CDR3 length: 12; CDR3 protein: CASSYQGAEQYF; CDR3 DNA: TGTGCCAGCAGCTACCAGGGGGCCGAGCAGTACTTC
clone size: once; D gene: NA; J gene: TRBJ2-1; V gene: TRBV7-9; CDR3 length: 15; CDR3 protein: CASSIRSGTYNEQFF; CDR3 DNA: TGTGCCAGCAGCATCCGTAGCGGCACCTACAATGAGCAGTTCTTC
clone size: NA; D gene: TRBD1; J gene: TRBJ1-2; V gene: TRBV5-1; CDR3 length: 14; CDR3 protein: CASSQSTGDYGYTF; CDR3 DNA: TGCGCCAGCAGCCAATCTACAGGGGACTATGGCTACACCTTC
clone size: NA; D gene: NA; J gene: TRBJ1-3; V gene: TRBV3-1/TRBV3-2; CDR3 length: 13; CDR3 protein: CASSQGEGYTIYF; CDR3 DNA: TGTGCCAGCAGCCAAGGCGAGGGATACACCATATATTTT
clone size: NA; D gene: NA; J gene: TRBJ1-3; V gene: TRBV7-9; CDR3 length: 15; CDR3 protein: CASSLGSPSGNTIYF; CDR3 DNA: TGTGCCAGCAGCCTGGGCTCCCCCTCTGGAAACACCATATATTTT
clone size: NA; D gene: TRBD1; J gene: TRBJ1-1; V gene: TRBV5-1; CDR3 length: 14; CDR3 protein: CASSSTGFNTEAFF; CDR3 DNA: TGCGCCAGCAGCTCGACAGGGTTTAACACTGAAGCTTTCTTT
clone size: once; D gene: NA; J gene: TRBJ2-2; V gene: TRBV24-1; CDR3 length: 15; CDR3 protein: CATSDVEGAGGELFF; CDR3 DNA: TGTGCCACCAGTGATGTGGAGGGGGCCGGCGGGGAGCTGTTTTTT
clone size: NA; D gene: NA; J gene: TRBJ1-2; V gene: TRBV2; CDR3 length: 11; CDR3 protein: CASSESLGYTF; CDR3 DNA: TGTGCCAGCAGTGAGAGTCTCGGCTACACCTTC
clone size: once; D gene: NA; J gene: TRBJ2-5; V gene: TRBV6-1; CDR3 length: 15; CDR3 protein: CASSDKRAARETQYF; CDR3 DNA: TGTGCCAGCAGTGACAAGAGGGCGGCCAGAGAGACCCAGTACTTC
clone size: NA; D gene: NA; J gene: TRBJ1-4; V gene: TRBV4-1; CDR3 length: 15; CDR3 protein: CASSQDRQRNEKLFF; CDR3 DNA: TGCGCCAGCAGCCAAGATAGGCAGCGCAATGAAAAACTGTTTTTT
clone size: NA; D gene: TRBD2; J gene: TRBJ2-5; V gene: TRBV3-1/TRBV3-2; CDR3 length: 16; CDR3 protein: CASSLTPSGALETQYF; CDR3 DNA: TGTGCCAGCAGCCTGACCCCTAGCGGGGCTTTAGAGACCCAGTACTTC
clone size: NA; D gene: NA; J gene: TRBJ2-5; V gene: TRBV27; CDR3 length: 13; CDR3 protein: CASSFMYSETQYF; CDR3 DNA: TGTGCCAGCAGTTTTATGTATTCAGAGACCCAGTACTTC
clone size: NA; D gene: NA; J gene: TRBJ1-1; V gene: TRBV18; CDR3 length: 14; CDR3 protein: CASSPQGQNTEAFF; CDR3 DNA: TGTGCCAGCTCACCACAGGGACAGAACACTGAAGCTTTCTTT
clone size: NA; D gene: NA; J gene: TRBJ1-2; V gene: TRBV7-9; CDR3 length: 13; CDR3 protein: CASSLVGDYGYTF; CDR3 DNA: TGTGCCAGCAGCTTAGTCGGGGACTATGGCTACACCTTC
clone size: NA; D gene: TRBD1; J gene: TRBJ1-5; V gene: TRBV10-3; CDR3 length: 13; CDR3 protein: CAIRVDREQPQHF; CDR3 DNA: TGTGCCATCAGAGTGGACAGGGAACAGCCCCAGCATTTT
clone size: NA; D gene: NA; J gene: TRBJ2-1; V gene: TRBV5-1; CDR3 length: 15; CDR3 protein: CASSLQGQNYNEQFF; CDR3 DNA: TGCGCCAGCAGCTTGCAGGGGCAAAACTACAATGAGCAGTTCTTC
clone size: NA; D gene: NA; J gene: TRBJ2-5; V gene: TRBV4-1; CDR3 length: 14; CDR3 protein: CASSQDPSQETQYF; CDR3 DNA: TGCGCCAGCAGCCAAGATCCATCCCAAGAGACCCAGTACTTC
clone size: NA; D gene: NA; J gene: TRBJ2-3; V gene: TRBV10-3; CDR3 length: 14; CDR3 protein: CAISESGRTDTQYF; CDR3 DNA: TGTGCCATCAGTGAGTCGGGGAGGACAGATACGCAGTATTTT
clone size: NA; D gene: NA; J gene: TRBJ1-4; V gene: TRBV7-9; CDR3 length: 14; CDR3 protein: CASSPSGVEEKLFF; CDR3 DNA: TGTGCCAGCAGCCCGAGCGGGGTTGAAGAAAAACTGTTTTTT
clone size: NA; D gene: NA; J gene: TRBJ1-6; V gene: TRBV27; CDR3 length: 14; CDR3 protein: CASTKGQYNSPLHF; CDR3 DNA: TGTGCCAGCACCAAAGGACAGTATAATTCACCCCTCCACTTT
clone size: NA; D gene: NA; J gene: TRBJ2-1; V gene: TRBV28; CDR3 length: 12; CDR3 protein: CASSLNRGEQFF; CDR3 DNA: TGTGCCAGCAGTTTGAATAGAGGCGAGCAGTTCTTC
clone size: few; D gene: NA; J gene: TRBJ2-2; V gene: TRBV29-1; CDR3 length: 12; CDR3 protein: CSVEANTGELFF; CDR3 DNA: TGCAGCGTAGAAGCTAACACCGGGGAGCTGTTTTTT
clone size: NA; D gene: TRBD1; J gene: TRBJ1-1; V gene: TRBV7-8; CDR3 length: 17; CDR3 protein: CASSPHLGTGGIQRAFF; CDR3 DNA: TGTGCCAGCAGCCCGCATCTTGGGACAGGGGGGATACAGAGAGCTTTCTTT
clone size: NA; D gene: NA; J gene: TRBJ2-3; V gene: TRBV6-2/TRBV6-3; CDR3 length: 16; CDR3 protein: CASSYGAGPSTDTQYF; CDR3 DNA: TGTGCCAGCAGTTACGGAGCGGGCCCTAGCACAGATACGCAGTATTTT
clone size: NA; D gene: TRBD2; J gene: TRBJ2-7; V gene: TRBV4-2; CDR3 length: 15; CDR3 protein: CASSQVGGGASEQYF; CDR3 DNA: TGTGCCAGCAGCCAAGTTGGCGGGGGGGCCTCCGAGCAGTACTTC
clone size: once; D gene: NA; J gene: TRBJ2-1; V gene: TRBV11-3; CDR3 length: 14; CDR3 protein: CASSLEGALDEQFF; CDR3 DNA: TGTGCCAGCAGCTTAGAGGGGGCACTGGATGAGCAGTTCTTC
clone size: NA; D gene: TRBD1; J gene: TRBJ1-1; V gene: TRBV7-9; CDR3 length: 15; CDR3 protein: CASSAGADRGLGAFF; CDR3 DNA: TGTGCCAGCAGCGCAGGCGCGGACAGGGGGCTCGGTGCTTTCTTT
clone size: few; D gene: NA; J gene: TRBJ1-1; V gene: TRBV19; CDR3 length: 14; CDR3 protein: CASSGAGLNTEAFF; CDR3 DNA: TGTGCCAGTAGTGGGGCAGGGTTAAACACTGAAGCTTTCTTT
clone size: NA; D gene: NA; J gene: TRBJ1-2; V gene: TRBV27; CDR3 length: 13; CDR3 protein: CASRPRGTYGYTF; CDR3 DNA: TGTGCCAGCAGGCCCCGGGGGACCTATGGCTACACCTTC
clone size: NA; D gene: TRBD1; J gene: TRBJ1-1; V gene: TRBV19; CDR3 length: 14; CDR3 protein: CISRQGGSGTEAFF; CDR3 DNA: TGCATCAGTAGACAAGGGGGCTCGGGCACTGAAGCTTTCTTT
clone size: NA; D gene: NA; J gene: TRBJ1-1; V gene: TRBV19; CDR3 length: 12; CDR3 protein: CAVGRVNTEAFF; CDR3 DNA: TGTGCCGTTGGCAGGGTCAACACTGAAGCTTTCTTT
clone size: once; D gene: NA; J gene: TRBJ2-2; V gene: TRBV19; CDR3 length: 14; CDR3 protein: CASSEAVNTGELFF; CDR3 DNA: TGTGCCAGTAGTGAGGCAGTAAACACCGGGGAGCTGTTTTTT
clone size: NA; D gene: TRBD2; J gene: TRBJ2-1; V gene: TRBV7-2; CDR3 length: 15; CDR3 protein: CASSSQWGGYNEQFF; CDR3 DNA: TGTGCCAGCAGCTCACAGTGGGGGGGGTACAATGAGCAGTTCTTC
clone size: NA; D gene: TRBD1; J gene: TRBJ1-5; V gene: TRBV18; CDR3 length: 17; CDR3 protein: CASSPRPPGQGHQPQHF; CDR3 DNA: TGTGCCAGCTCACCCCGCCCTCCGGGACAGGGCCATCAGCCCCAGCATTTT
clone size: few; D gene: NA; J gene: TRBJ2-3; V gene: TRBV5-1; CDR3 length: 15; CDR3 protein: CASSPSQALTDTQYF; CDR3 DNA: TGCGCCAGCAGCCCCAGTCAGGCCCTCACAGATACGCAGTATTTT
clone size: NA; D gene: TRBD1; J gene: TRBJ1-5; V gene: TRBV10-2; CDR3 length: 15; CDR3 protein: CASSAGQGLFQPQHF; CDR3 DNA: TGCGCCAGCAGTGCGGGACAGGGTTTGTTTCAGCCCCAGCATTTT